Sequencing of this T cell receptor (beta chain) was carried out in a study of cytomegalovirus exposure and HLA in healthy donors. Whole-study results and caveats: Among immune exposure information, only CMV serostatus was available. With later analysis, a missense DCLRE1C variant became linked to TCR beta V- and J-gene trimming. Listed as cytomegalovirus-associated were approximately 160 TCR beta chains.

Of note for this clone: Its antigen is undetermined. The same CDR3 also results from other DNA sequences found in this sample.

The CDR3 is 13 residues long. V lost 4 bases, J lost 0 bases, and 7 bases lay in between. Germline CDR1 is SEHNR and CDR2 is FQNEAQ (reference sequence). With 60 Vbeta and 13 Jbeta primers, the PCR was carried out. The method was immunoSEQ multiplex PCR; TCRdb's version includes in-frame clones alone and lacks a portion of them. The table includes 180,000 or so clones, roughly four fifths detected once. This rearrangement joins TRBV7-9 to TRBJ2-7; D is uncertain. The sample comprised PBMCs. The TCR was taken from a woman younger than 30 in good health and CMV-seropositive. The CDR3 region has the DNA TGTGCCAGCAGCTCCCCTTCCTCCTACGAGCAGTACTTC. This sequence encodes CASSSPSSYEQYF.